These 11 T cell receptor beta chains were all obtained from the same sample, sequenced in a study of blood T cell repertoires in COVID-19. The repertoire was sequenced with immunoSEQ multiplex PCR; TCRdb's copy has only in-frame clones and lacks some. The data hold around 110,000 clones, with approximately 80% observed a single time. The sequencing sample was made of peripheral blood. These receptors were obtained from a woman between 65 and 79 years old with acute or convalescent COVID-19.

This rearrangement joins TRBV10-3 to TRBJ1-2; 7 positions agree with TRBD1. Germline V gene lookup returns CDR1 ENHRY and CDR2 SYGVKD. This CDR3 contains 15 residues. J gave up 3 bases and V 5 bases, and 9 bases lay outside the gene matches. The CDR3, as DNA: TGTGCCATCAGTACAGGGGAGTCCTCCCACTATGGCTACACCTTC. This sequence encodes CAISTGESSHYGYTF.

The rearrangement joins TRBV7-3 to TRBJ1-5; no definite D call. The CDR3 sequence is 14 residues long. V was trimmed by 5 bases and J by 3 bases, leaving 11 bases between them. Germline CDR1 reads SGHTA; CDR2 reads FQGTGA. The DNA for the CDR3 is TGTGCCAGCAGCCCCGCGGGCTACAATCAGCCCCAGCATTTT. It translates to CASSPAGYNQPQHF. The variable domain in full, with the rest retrieved from reference TRBV7-3 and TRBJ1-5, is GAGVSQTPSNKVTEKGKYVELRCDPISGHTALYWYRQSLGQGPEFLIYFQGTGAADDSGLPNDRFFAVRPEGSVSTLKIQRTERGDSAVYLCASSPAGYNQPQHFGDGTRLSIL.

The rearrangement uses TRBV5-1 and TRBJ1-1, with D possibly TRBD1 on 5 matching bases. The ends were cut back, 0 bases at V and 0 bases at J, with 21 bases in the middle. The germline gives CDR1 SGHRS, CDR2 YFSETQ. The CDR3 loop spans 19 amino acids. The CDR3 loop is CASSLEGNRPLDMNTEAFF. As DNA, the CDR3 is TGCGCCAGCAGCTTGGAGGGTAACAGGCCGCTTGACATGAACACTGAAGCTTTCTTT.

The J gene is TRBJ1-6, the V gene TRBV9, with D uncertain. This CDR3 comprises 16 residues. V shed 0 bases and J shed 9 bases, with 16 bases lying between them. Per germline, CDR1 SGDLS and CDR2 YYNGEE. CDR3 sequence: CASSVGLPGVSSPLHF. The CDR3 bases are TGTGCCAGCAGCGTAGGGCTACCTGGAGTAAGTTCACCCCTCCACTTT.

This chain joins TRBV29-1 and TRBJ1-4; 10 bases map to TRBD1. CDR1 and CDR2 (germline): SQVTM, ANQGSEA. The ends lost 5 bases at V and 6 bases at J; junction bases unmatched: 6. The CDR3 loop spans 14 amino acids. In DNA, the CDR3 is TGCAGCGTTTCCCTGACAGGGGGCGATGAAAAACTGTTTTTT. It encodes CSVSLTGGDEKLFF.

This clone was counted a single time. One end of the junction varies from germline; a read error may be responsible. The rearrangement links TRBV2 to TRBJ1-2, with 10 bases aligning to TRBD1. The CDR3 spans 15 residues. The germline V gene encodes CDR1 SNHLY and CDR2 FYNNEI. This CDR3 is CASREGQGENYGYTF. The CDR3 region has the DNA TGTGCCAGCAGGGAAGGACAGGGGGAGAACTATGGCTACACCTTC.

The chain links TRBV21-1 to TRBJ1-2; the table's D call TRBD1 went unverified against the DNA. TRBV21-1 is termed a pseudogene. The CDR3 length is 15 residues. As DNA, the CDR3 is TGTGCCAGCAGCCCCCCGGCCAGGACTAACTATGGCTACACCTTC. Protein sequence: CASSPPARTNYGYTF.

The chain joins TRBV6-6 to TRBJ1-4; the match to TRBD1 covers 8 bases. Germline V gene sequence: CDR1 MNHNY, CDR2 SVGAGI (reference sequence). The CDR3 covers 15 residues. Trimming removed 2 bases from V and 8 bases from J; junction bases left unmatched: 7. This CDR3 reads CASSYGQGRGEKLFF. For the CDR3, the DNA is TGTGCCAGCAGTTACGGACAGGGTCGGGGGGAAAAACTGTTTTTT.

This rearrangement joins TRBV2 to TRBJ2-2; D unresolved. The germline V gene has CDR1 SNHLY and CDR2 FYNNEI. The CDR3 has 13 residues. Trimming cost V 8 bases and J 3 bases, with 10 bases left between them. This CDR3 is CASSRLDTGELFF. The CDR3 DNA sequence: TGTGCCAGCTCCAGACTCGACACCGGGGAGCTGTTTTTT.

This clone was recorded only once. This chain joins TRBV20-1 and TRBJ1-3; D gene unclear. Trimming pared 3 bases from V and 8 bases from J, leaving 14 bases between. Germline CDR1 DFQATT, CDR2 SNEGSKA (reference sequence). The CDR3 is 13 amino acids. The CDR3 reads CSASFAGSDTIYF. The CDR3 DNA reads TGCAGTGCTAGTTTTGCGGGGTCTGACACCATATATTTT.

This chain joins TRBV4-1 and TRBJ1-6; 9 bases are a match to TRBD1. Germline V gene data show CDR1 as MGHRA and CDR2 as YSYEKL. V was pared by 3 bases and J by 5 bases, with 11 bases of the junction left unmatched. The CDR3 is 18 residues long. CDR3 DNA: TGCGCCAGCAGCCAGGCCCAACCGGGACAGGGAAATAATTCACCCCTCCACTTT. It yields the protein CASSQAQPGQGNNSPLHF.